In its sample, the clone carrying this T cell receptor beta chain was seen once. The data stem from a study of cytomegalovirus exposure and HLA in healthy donors. The germline gives CDR1 SGHAT, CDR2 FQDESV (reference sequence). V gave up 3 bases and J gave up 15 bases; unmatched junction bases: 8. This CDR3 spans 12 amino acids. The PCR contained 60 Vbeta and 13 Jbeta primers. Data came from immunoSEQ multiplex PCR; TCRdb stores just in-frame clones and leaves some out. The sample shows some 190,000 clones, 82% of them seen only once. This TCR came from a man aged 40-49 years in good health and CMV-seronegative. The chain recombines TRBV11-1 with TRBJ2-1, with 7 bases that match TRBD2. Sequences were obtained from PBMCs. CDR3 region: CASSFSASGTFF. The CDR3 DNA sequence: TGTGCCAGCAGCTTTTCGGCTAGCGGAACGTTCTTC.